This T cell receptor (beta chain) was identified during a study of CD8 T cells in ankylosing spondylitis. MiXCR, applied by TCRdb to the 5' RACE reads, yields one record per CDR3 protein. The sample lists 150,000 to 200,000 distinct CDR3 sequences; 15% to 20% were seen once. This CDR3 is built from 16 residues. Germline CDR1 is SGHDT and CDR2 is YYEEEE. V lost 0 bases, J lost 3 bases, and 7 bases stayed unmatched. The sample holds a few counts of this clonotype. Sequenced: blood, either unsorted or a sorted T cell fraction (not recorded which). The receptor comes from a male donor with ankylosing spondylitis or in good health (not recorded which). The V and J genes are TRBV5-6 and TRBJ2-7; the match to TRBD2 covers 9 bases. DNA for the CDR3: TGTGCCAGCAGCTTGGTAGCGGGAGAGGTAAGCTACGAGCAGTACTTC. This translates into CASSLVAGEVSYEQYF.